The sample holds many counts of the clone carrying this T cell receptor (beta chain). This sample was taken from a study of neurological immune-mediated disorders. There are 15 residues in the CDR3. The V end was cut by 7 bases, the J end by 4 bases, with 14 bases between. Each CDR3 protein gets one entry after TCRdb re-called the 5' RACE reads with MiXCR. The table records some 50,000 distinct CDR3 sequences, 25% of them present only once. The sequence came from a woman in her 70s in good health. The sequenced sample consisted of PBMCs. The J gene is TRBJ1-6, the V gene TRBV12-3 or TRBV12-4; D gene ambiguous. CDR3 bases: TGTGCCAGCATGTTTGAGAGATCTTATAATTCACCCCTCCACTTT. It codes for CASMFERSYNSPLHF.